The 28 T cell receptor beta chains below were found in one sample sequenced in a study of cytomegalovirus exposure and HLA in healthy donors. PCR used 60 Vbeta primers and 13 Jbeta primers. Method: immunoSEQ multiplex PCR; TCRdb's copy keeps in-frame clones and lacks some. The sample carries around 78,000 clones, around 81% recorded once. Sequencing was done on a sample of PBMCs. These receptors were taken from a male donor in good health and CMV-seronegative.

This chain joins TRBV14 and TRBJ2-5, with D possibly being TRBD1 (6 bases). The germline CDR1 and CDR2 sequences are SGHDN and FVKESK. The CDR3 has 17 amino acids. V was shortened by 2 bases and J by 5 bases, with 21 bases between the two germline ends. This chain's CDR3 is CASSQYSLPGVWETQYF. CDR3 in DNA: TGTGCCAGCAGCCAATATAGTCTCCCAGGGGTTTGGGAGACCCAGTACTTC.

This chain connects TRBV9 to TRBJ2-7; no clear D gene. CDR1 is SGDLS and CDR2 is YYNGEE in the germline V gene. The CDR3 contains 14 residues. V shed 4 bases and J shed 2 bases, with 13 bases lying between them. CDR3 residues: CASSFGQAPYEQYF. The CDR3 DNA reads TGTGCCAGCAGCTTCGGTCAGGCCCCCTACGAGCAGTACTTC.

The gene calls are TRBV9 and TRBJ2-3; TRBD2 aligns across 7 bases. Germline CDR1 reads SGDLS; CDR2 reads YYNGEE. With V trimmed by 0 bases and J by 1 base, 11 bases remained unmatched. The CDR3 is 18 residues long. CDR3 sequence (DNA): TGTGCCAGCAGCGTAGGGAGTACTAGCGTTAGTGGCACAGATACGCAGTATTTT. Translated: CASSVGSTSVSGTDTQYF.

The chain uses TRBV5-1 and TRBJ1-2, with D unclear. Germline V gives CDR1 SGHRS, CDR2 YFSETQ. The CDR3 totals 16 residues. V dropped 1 base and J dropped 2 bases, with 15 bases sitting between them. CDR3 loop: CASSLFEGIRNYGYTF. In DNA form, the CDR3 reads TGCGCCAGCAGCTTGTTCGAGGGAATAAGAAACTATGGCTACACCTTC. The full variable domain, rest sourced from reference TRBV5-1 and TRBJ1-2, is KAGVTQTPRYLIKTRGQQVTLSCSPISGHRSVSWYQQTPGQGLQFLFEYFSETQRNKGNFPGRFSGRQFSNSRSEMNVSTLELGDSALYLCASSLFEGIRNYGYTFGSGTRLTVV.

This chain links TRBV5-1 with TRBJ1-1; D is ambiguous. The germline CDR1 and CDR2 sequences are SGHRS and YFSETQ. Trimming cost V 0 bases and J 1 base, with 7 bases left between them. CDR3 length: 14 residues. DNA for the CDR3: TGCGCCAGCAGCTTGGCCCTAGAGAACACTGAAGCTTTCTTT. It codes for CASSLALENTEAFF.

The chain carries TRBV4-1 and TRBJ2-1, with D maybe TRBD2 (6 bases). Trimming took off 5 bases at V and 8 bases at J, with 13 bases between the two ends. The germline V gene has CDR1 MGHRA and CDR2 YSYEKL. This CDR3 comprises 13 residues. The CDR3 nucleotides are TGCGCCAGCAGCTATAGGAGGGTAGATGAGCAGTTCTTC. It yields the protein CASSYRRVDEQFF.

Turning to this clone: One junction end disagrees with the germline gene, perhaps due to a read error. The chain uses TRBV5-1 and TRBJ1-5, with 9 bases aligning to TRBD1. The CDR3 length is 15 residues. The germline gives CDR1 SGHRS, CDR2 YFSETQ. CDR3 DNA: TGCGCCAGCAGCCTCGGGACAGGGAGGGAGGAAGCCCAGAATTTT. This translates into CASSLGTGREEAQNF.

The V gene is TRBV5-1, the J gene TRBJ1-1; D call uncertain. CDR1 and CDR2 from the germline V gene are SGHRS and YFSETQ. The CDR3 has 14 residues. The germline V and J ends were trimmed by 4 bases and 3 bases, with 13 bases remaining between them. CDR3 sequence (DNA): TGCGCCAGCAGCACCCGGGAATCGGACACTGAAGCTTTCTTT. The encoded protein is CASSTRESDTEAFF.

V is TRBV19 and J is TRBJ1-5; 7 nucleotides match TRBD1. Germline values: CDR1 LNHDA, CDR2 SQIVND (reference sequence). V lost 6 bases, J lost 2 bases, and 4 bases stayed unmatched. The CDR3 sequence is 14 residues long. CDR3 residues: CASSGTAGNQPQHF. DNA of the CDR3: TGTGCCAGTAGCGGGACAGCTGGCAATCAGCCCCAGCATTTT.

The V call is TRBV30, the J call TRBJ1-4, with 7 bases identical to TRBD1. The V gene end was trimmed by 4 bases and the J gene end by 7 bases; junction bases not matched to a gene: 15. This CDR3 spans 16 amino acids. Germline CDR1 reads GTSNPN; CDR2 reads SVGIG (reference sequence). In DNA, the CDR3 is TGTGCCTGGAACGGCCCTCGGACAGGTCAAGGTGAAAAACTGTTTTTT. Its protein is CAWNGPRTGQGEKLFF.

Only a few counts were recorded for this clone. The chain links TRBV5-3 to TRBJ2-7; 8 nucleotides align to TRBD1. TRBV5-3 is an open reading frame, and its role is uncertain. There are 19 residues in the CDR3. Trimming took 4 bases from V and 1 from J; bases not matched to a gene: 19. The CDR3, as DNA: TGTGCCAGAAGCACGGGACAGGACAGGTGGTTTACAAAATCCTACGAGCAGTACTTC. Encoded protein: CARSTGQDRWFTKSYEQYF.

This clone was seen only once. This sequence joins TRBV9 and TRBJ1-3; no reliable D call. This CDR3 is built from 15 residues. V was pared by 4 bases and J by 0 bases, with 11 bases between. CDR1 and CDR2 (germline): SGDLS, YYNGEE. CDR3 coding DNA: TGTGCCAGCAGCTCCCTCGGGAACTCTGGAAACACCATATATTTT. Protein product: CASSSLGNSGNTIYF. The variable domain in full, with the rest retrieved from reference TRBV9 and TRBJ1-3, is DSGVTQTPKHLITATGQRVTLRCSPRSGDLSVYWYQQSLDQGLQFLIQYYNGEERAKGNILERFSAQQFPDLHSELNLSSLELGDSALYFCASSSLGNSGNTIYFGEGSWLTVV.

This clone has just a few counts. The chain joins TRBV19 to TRBJ1-5, with a weak D call TRBD1 (5 bases). Germline lookup yields CDR1 LNHDA and CDR2 SQIVND (reference sequence). V was trimmed by 10 bases and J by 9 bases, leaving 25 bases between them. This CDR3 spans 15 amino acids. CDR3 protein: CATQKGQGASWPQHF. DNA of the CDR3: TGTGCCACCCAAAAGGGGCAGGGCGCCAGTTGGCCCCAGCATTTT.

The chain employs TRBV7-9 and TRBJ2-7; D gene unclear. V dropped 2 bases and J dropped 2 bases, with 10 bases sitting between them. The CDR3 spans 14 residues. From germline, CDR1 is SEHNR and CDR2 FQNEAQ (reference sequence). The CDR3 spells CASSLPTRAYEQYF. CDR3 DNA sequence: TGTGCCAGCAGCTTACCGACTCGTGCCTACGAGCAGTACTTC.

The chain couples TRBV4-1 to TRBJ1-2; 7 bases map to TRBD1. Germline CDR1 MGHRA, CDR2 YSYEKL. V gave up 4 bases and J gave up 6 bases; unmatched junction bases: 5. The CDR3 covers 13 residues. The CDR3 sequence is CASSLPQGDGYTF. CDR3 nucleotides: TGCGCCAGCAGCCTCCCCCAGGGGGATGGCTACACCTTC.

The chain combines TRBV12-5 with TRBJ2-2; 9 positions match TRBD1. CDR1 and CDR2 from the germline V gene are LGHNT and FRNRAP. The CDR3 contains 15 residues. V dropped 6 bases and J dropped 3; count of bases not matched to a gene: 5. The CDR3 loop reads CASGRDRADTGELFF. The CDR3, as DNA: TGTGCTAGTGGGCGGGACAGGGCAGACACCGGGGAGCTGTTTTTT.

The CDR3 bases are TGTGCCAGCAGACGCCCCGCGTTTAATGAGCAGTTCTTC. The encoded protein is CASRRPAFNEQFF. The rearrangement uses TRBV6-6 and TRBJ2-1; D call uncertain. The CDR3 length is 13 residues. The ends were cut back, 6 bases at V and 7 bases at J, with 13 bases in the middle. Germline V CDR1 and CDR2: MNHNY, SVGAGI (reference sequence).

This rearrangement joins TRBV5-1 to TRBJ2-3, with a possible D match to TRBD2 (5 bases). V was pared by 2 bases and J by 8 bases, with 9 bases between. CDR3 length equals 12 residues. Per the germline V gene, CDR1 is SGHRS and CDR2 is YFSETQ. The CDR3 loop reads CASSFEGATQYF. The CDR3 coding sequence is TGCGCCAGCAGCTTTGAGGGTGCTACGCAGTATTTT.

The V gene is TRBV7-6, the J gene TRBJ2-3; D may be TRBD2 (6 bases). V shed 2 bases and J shed 4 bases, with 10 bases lying between them. Germline V gene lookup returns CDR1 SGHVS and CDR2 FNYEAQ. The CDR3 loop spans 14 amino acids. The CDR3 coding sequence is TGTGCCAGCAGCTTACCTAGCGTACCAGATACGCAGTATTTT. It encodes CASSLPSVPDTQYF.

This rearrangement joins TRBV7-2 to TRBJ2-5, with 8 bases matching TRBD1. This CDR3 has 15 amino acids. The junction had 9 bases not matched to a gene; V was cut back by 4 bases and J by 5 bases. The V gene's germline CDR1 is SGHTA and CDR2 FQGNSA. This chain's CDR3 is CASSSQTGVEETQYF. CDR3 coding DNA: TGTGCCAGCAGCTCACAGACAGGGGTGGAGGAGACCCAGTACTTC.

The CDR3 sequence: CASTSTGQETQYF. The CDR3 coding sequence is TGTGCCAGCACTTCTACGGGTCAAGAGACCCAGTACTTC. V is TRBV6-5 and J is TRBJ2-5, with D hard to call. V was pared by 7 bases and J by 2 bases, with 11 bases between. CDR3 length equals 13 residues. The V gene's germline CDR1 is MNHEY and CDR2 SVGAGI.

Remarks on this clone: Relative to the germline gene, one junction end is altered; a read error may explain this. The gene calls are TRBV27 and TRBJ1-2; 8 bases fit TRBD1. This CDR3 contains 16 residues. Germline CDR1 MNHEY, CDR2 SMNVEV (reference sequence). Here the CDR3 DNA reads TGTGCCAGCAGTCAGAGTCCAGGGGGCTTTGGCTATGGCTACCCCTTC. It yields the protein CASSQSPGGFGYGYPF.

Here the CDR3 DNA reads TGTGCCAGCAGTGAAATAGCGGGAGGCACCTACGAGCAGTACTTC. Its translation: CASSEIAGGTYEQYF. The rearrangement links TRBV2 to TRBJ2-7; 10 nucleotides align to TRBD2. CDR3 length: 15 residues. The trim removed 2 bases at V and 2 bases at J, leaving 3 bases unmatched. The germline CDR1 and CDR2 sequences are SNHLY and FYNNEI.

CDR3 region: CANSRAGQVNSPLHF. CDR3 coding DNA: TGTGCCAACTCGCGTGCGGGACAGGTTAATTCACCCCTCCACTTT. The chain has TRBV28 and TRBJ1-6, with 8 bases fitting TRBD1. CDR1 and CDR2 (germline): MDHEN, SYDVKM. The V and J ends lost 10 bases and 6 bases, in that order; junction bases with no gene match: 11. The CDR3 sequence is 15 residues long. Complete variable domain (other parts from reference TRBV28 and TRBJ1-6): DVKVTQSSRYLVKRTGEKVFLECVQDMDHENMFWYRQDPGLGLRLIYFSYDVKMKEKGDIPEGYSVSREKKERFSLILESASTNQTSMYLCANSRAGQVNSPLHFGNGTRLTVT.

The table lists this clone with a few counts. The chain joins TRBV10-2 to TRBJ2-5; TRBD2 might be the D (6 bases). V gave up 2 bases and J gave up 5 bases, with 24 bases separating them. The CDR3 has 18 residues. Germline-derived CDR1 and CDR2 are WSHSY and SAAADI. CDR3 sequence reads: CASSEPTSSLASGETQYF. CDR3 coding DNA: TGCGCCAGCAGTGAGCCAACTTCGTCTCTAGCGTCGGGGGAGACCCAGTACTTC.

V gene TRBV5-8 combines with J gene TRBJ1-1; 7 nucleotides line up with TRBD1. Per germline, CDR1 SGHTS and CDR2 YDEGEE. The CDR3 length is 13 residues. The V segment lost 9 bases and the J segment 4 bases; nucleotides outside the gene matches: 9. This chain's CDR3 is CATQRGGGTEAFF. The DNA for the CDR3 is TGTGCCACCCAGCGAGGGGGCGGCACTGAAGCTTTCTTT.

The chain has TRBV5-1 and TRBJ1-1, with D possibly being TRBD1 (6 bases). Per germline, CDR1 SGHRS and CDR2 YFSETQ. The CDR3 runs 15 residues. The ends were cut back, 3 bases at V and 0 bases at J, with 12 bases in the middle. CDR3 DNA sequence: TGCGCCAGCAGCTCGGGGACAATGTTGAACACTGAAGCTTTCTTT. The encoded protein is CASSSGTMLNTEAFF.

V usage is TRBV5-1 and J usage is TRBJ1-4; no reliable D call. Germline V gene lookup returns CDR1 SGHRS and CDR2 YFSETQ. Trimming pared 0 bases from V and 6 bases from J, leaving 15 bases between. CDR3 length equals 16 residues. The DNA for the CDR3 is TGCGCCAGCAGCTTGGGGCAGGAGGGAATAGATGAAAAACTGTTTTTT. Translation: CASSLGQEGIDEKLFF.